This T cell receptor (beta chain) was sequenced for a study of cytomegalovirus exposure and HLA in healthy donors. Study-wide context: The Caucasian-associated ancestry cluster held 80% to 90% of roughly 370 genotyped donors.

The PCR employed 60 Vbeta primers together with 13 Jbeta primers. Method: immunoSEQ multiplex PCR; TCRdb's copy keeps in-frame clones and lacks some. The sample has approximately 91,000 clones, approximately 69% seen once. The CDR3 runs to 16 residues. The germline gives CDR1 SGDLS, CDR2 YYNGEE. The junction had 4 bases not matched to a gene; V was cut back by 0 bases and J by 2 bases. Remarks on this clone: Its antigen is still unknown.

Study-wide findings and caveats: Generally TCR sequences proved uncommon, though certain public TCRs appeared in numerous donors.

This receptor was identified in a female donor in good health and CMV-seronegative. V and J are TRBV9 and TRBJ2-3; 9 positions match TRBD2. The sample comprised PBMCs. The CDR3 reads CASSVGGGRATDTQYF. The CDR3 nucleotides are TGTGCCAGCAGCGTAGGCGGCGGGAGGGCCACAGATACGCAGTATTTT.